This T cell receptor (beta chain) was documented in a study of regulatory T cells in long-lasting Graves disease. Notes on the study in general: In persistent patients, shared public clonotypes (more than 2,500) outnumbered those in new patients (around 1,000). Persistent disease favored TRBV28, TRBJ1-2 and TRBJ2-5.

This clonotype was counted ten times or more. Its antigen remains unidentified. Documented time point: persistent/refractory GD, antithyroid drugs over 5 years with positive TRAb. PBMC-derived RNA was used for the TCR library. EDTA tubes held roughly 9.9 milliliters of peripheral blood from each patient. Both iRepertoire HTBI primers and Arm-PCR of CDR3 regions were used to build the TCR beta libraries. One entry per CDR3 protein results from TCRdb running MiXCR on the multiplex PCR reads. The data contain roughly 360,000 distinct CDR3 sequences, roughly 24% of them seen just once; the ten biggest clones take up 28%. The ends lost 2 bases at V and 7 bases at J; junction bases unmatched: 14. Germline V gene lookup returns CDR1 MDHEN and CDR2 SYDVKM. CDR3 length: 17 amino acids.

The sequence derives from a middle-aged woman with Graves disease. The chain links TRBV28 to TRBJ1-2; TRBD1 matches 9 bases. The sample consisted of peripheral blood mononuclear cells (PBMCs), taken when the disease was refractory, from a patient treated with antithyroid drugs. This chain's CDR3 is CASSLHSYRDRERGYTF. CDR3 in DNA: TGTGCCAGCAGTTTACACTCGTACCGGGACAGGGAACGTGGCTACACCTTC.